These 20 T cell receptor beta chains came from one sample sequenced in a study of shared clonotypes between healthy human individuals (dated by TCRdb to 2019 to 2021). The library was built by means of the immunoSEQ multiplex PCR assay. What TCRdb holds here is the immuneACCESS table cut down to in-frame rearrangements. Part of the clones is not present; checked against another copy, under half of the missing clones reflect an unresolved V gene, and the others are unexplained. The sample table shows 1.5 million to 1.9 million clones, and 95% to 99% are seen once. Roughly 0.45% of the sample lies in the top ten. The sample consisted of naive CD4+ T cells sorted from blood. In the paper's terms, the cell subset or site label means: CD45RA+ positively selected. These TCRs come from a man younger than 45 in good health.

This clone was recorded once. The J gene is TRBJ1-5, the V gene TRBV7-9, with 8 bases identical to TRBD1. The J segment lost 6 bases and the V segment lost 5 bases, leaving 6 bases of the junction unmatched. Germline V lookup: CDR1 SEHNR, CDR2 FQNEAQ (reference sequence). This CDR3 is 14 amino acids long. In DNA form, the CDR3 reads TGTGCCAGCAGCCCACAGGGGGGAGGTCAGCCCCAGCATTTT. Translated, it gives CASSPQGGGQPQHF. The variable domain in full, completed from reference TRBV7-9 and TRBJ1-5, reads DTGVSQNPRHKITKRGQNVTFRCDPISEHNRLYWYRQTLGQGPEFLTYFQNEAQLEKSRLLSDRFSAERPKGSFSTLEIQRTEQGDSAMYLCASSPQGGGQPQHFGDGTRLSIL.

The gene calls are TRBV9 and TRBJ2-1, with D maybe TRBD2 (5 bases). Germline V lookup: CDR1 SGDLS, CDR2 YYNGEE. V lost 0 bases to trimming and J lost 4 bases, with 11 bases between them. This CDR3 is built from 15 residues. The CDR3 sequence is CASSVDSGLYNEQFF. CDR3 nucleotide sequence: TGTGCCAGCAGCGTAGACAGCGGCCTATACAATGAGCAGTTCTTC.

V gene TRBV4-1 combines with J gene TRBJ2-7, with D uncertain. The CDR3 sequence is 15 residues long. Germline CDR1 and CDR2: MGHRA and YSYEKL. The ends were cut back, 0 bases at V and 6 bases at J, with 15 bases in the middle. DNA of the CDR3: TGCGCCAGCAGCCAAGAAGCATCCTCACTGGTCGAGCAGTACTTC. This codes for CASSQEASSLVEQYF.

The chain couples TRBV11-2 to TRBJ1-1; D call uncertain. Germline V gene data show CDR1 as SGHAT and CDR2 as FQNNGV. V was cut by 6 bases and J by 3 bases, with 11 bases left in between. The CDR3 is made up of 13 amino acids. CDR3 amino acids: CASSSRYYTEAFF. The CDR3 DNA follows: TGTGCCAGCAGTTCCAGGTATTACACTGAAGCTTTCTTT.

This clone was seen only once. V and J are TRBV9 and TRBJ2-2; 8 positions agree with TRBD2. Germline-derived CDR1 and CDR2 are SGDLS and YYNGEE. The CDR3 is 14 residues long. The junction had 6 bases not matched to a gene; V was cut back by 7 bases and J by 4 bases. In nucleotides, the CDR3 is TGTGCCAGCGGAGCGGGAGTGTTCACCGGGGAGCTGTTTTTT. It translates to CASGAGVFTGELFF.

V usage is TRBV7-8 and J usage is TRBJ2-1, with unresolved D. This CDR3 has 19 residues. The germline V and J ends were trimmed by 5 bases and 0 bases, with 23 bases remaining between them. The germline V gene has CDR1 SGHVS and CDR2 FQNEAQ. The CDR3 DNA reads as TGTGCCAGCAGCCCCACAAGGTTTGTCGATTCAAGCTCCTACAATGAGCAGTTCTTC. This encodes CASSPTRFVDSSSYNEQFF.

Remarks on this clone: Other DNA variants within this sample encode the same CDR3. This sequence joins TRBV18 and TRBJ2-5; possible D gene TRBD2, 5 bases. The CDR3 is made up of 15 amino acids. Trimming removed 0 bases at V and 1 base at J, with 9 bases between. Germline V gene lookup returns CDR1 KGHSH and CDR2 LQKENI. As DNA, the CDR3 is TGTGCCAGCTCACCACCTTCGGGGAGCCAAGAGACCCAGTACTTC. It is translated as CASSPPSGSQETQYF.

The chain couples TRBV28 to TRBJ2-2; 7 nucleotides align to TRBD2. The J segment lost 13 bases and the V segment lost 6 bases, leaving 8 bases of the junction unmatched. There are 12 residues in the CDR3. Germline V gene sequence: CDR1 MDHEN, CDR2 SYDVKM. In DNA form, the CDR3 reads TGTGCCAGCAGCTCTCGGGGACTACGGCTGTTTTTT. The encoded protein is CASSSRGLRLFF.

The chain links TRBV14 to TRBJ2-1; D assignment may be TRBD1 or TRBD2 (5 bases each). Trimming shortened V by 6 bases and J by 8 bases, and 20 bases separated the two germline ends. CDR3 length: 15 residues. Germline assignment: CDR1 SGHDN and CDR2 FVKESK. The CDR3 is CASRDGDGRSHEQFF. Written as DNA, the CDR3 is TGTGCCAGCAGGGATGGGGACGGCCGGAGCCATGAGCAGTTCTTC.

This clone was counted once. The chain carries TRBV7-8 and TRBJ1-5; no firm D call. V was clipped by 5 bases and J by 9 bases, with 14 bases between them. The germline V gene has CDR1 SGHVS and CDR2 FQNEAQ. There are 13 residues in the CDR3. The CDR3 DNA reads TGTGCCAGCAGCCTGGCGGGAGTCCGGCCCCAGCATTTT. This codes for CASSLAGVRPQHF.

The rearrangement uses TRBV15 and TRBJ1-5; D is perhaps TRBD1 (6 bases). Germline V gives CDR1 LNHNV, CDR2 YYDKDF (reference sequence). This CDR3 comprises 15 residues. V was cut by 0 bases and J by 9 bases, with 15 bases left in between. As DNA, the CDR3 is TGTGCCACCAGCAGAGACGGGGGCAACGGGATGCCCCAGCATTTT. Translated, it gives CATSRDGGNGMPQHF.

The rearrangement joins TRBV7-2 to TRBJ1-3; D gene unclear. With 0 bases removed from V and 2 bases from J, the gap between germline ends came to 8 bases. The germline CDR1 and CDR2 sequences are SGHTA and FQGNSA. The length of the CDR3 is 15 residues. CDR3: CASSLALITGNTIYF. The CDR3 DNA reads as TGTGCCAGCAGCTTAGCCCTCATTACTGGAAACACCATATATTTT.

The gene calls are TRBV25-1 and TRBJ2-1; tentative D call: TRBD1 (6 bases). The ends were cut back, 5 bases at V and 9 bases at J, with 23 bases in the middle. CDR3 length: 16 amino acids. Germline values: CDR1 MGHDK, CDR2 SYGVNS. The CDR3 DNA reads TGTGCCAGCAGTTCCTCAGGGGCCCCGGGTGGGTCTGAGCAGTTCTTC. Translated, it gives CASSSSGAPGGSEQFF. The whole variable domain, remainder taken from reference TRBV25-1 and TRBJ2-1, is EADIYQTPRYLVIGTGKKITLECSQTMGHDKMYWYQQDPGMELHLIHYSYGVNSTEKGDLSSESTVSRIRTEHFPLTLESARPSHTSQYLCASSSSGAPGGSEQFFGPGTRLTVL.

J is TRBJ2-3 and V is TRBV29-1; D uncertain. Germline V CDR1 and CDR2: SQVTM, ANQGSEA. The CDR3 runs 12 residues. V gave up 4 bases and J gave up 10 bases, with 15 bases separating them. The DNA for the CDR3 is TGCAGCGTTGGGATAGCCGAGCTCGCGCAGTATTTT. It specifies CSVGIAELAQYF.

This chain joins TRBV5-4 and TRBJ2-7, with TRBD2 identical over 9 bases. Germline CDR1 SGHNT, CDR2 YYREEE (reference sequence). This CDR3 contains 14 residues. The J segment lost 3 bases and the V segment lost 3 bases, leaving 4 bases of the junction unmatched. The CDR3 DNA reads as TGTGCCAGCAGCTCCCGGCGGGGGGGCTACGAGCAGTACTTC. Its protein is CASSSRRGGYEQYF.

The V gene is TRBV7-6, the J gene TRBJ2-7, with TRBD2 matching over 7 bases. V lost 3 bases, J lost 0 bases, and 5 bases stayed unmatched. Germline CDR1 and CDR2: SGHVS and FNYEAQ. There are 15 residues in the CDR3. CDR3 coding DNA: TGTGCCAGCAGCTTGAGCGGGACGAGCTCCTACGAGCAGTACTTC. Its protein product is CASSLSGTSSYEQYF.

The chain uses TRBV6-1 and TRBJ2-2; D gene ambiguous. V dropped 7 bases and J dropped 6 bases, with 9 bases sitting between them. In germline, CDR1 is MNHNS, CDR2 SASEGT. The CDR3 is made up of 12 amino acids. CDR3 residues: CASKFGSGELFF. DNA for the CDR3: TGTGCCAGCAAGTTTGGGTCCGGGGAGCTGTTTTTT.

V gene TRBV7-8 combines with J gene TRBJ1-1; a weak D match, TRBD1 (5 bases). The length of the CDR3 is 14 residues. Trimming took off 5 bases at V and 8 bases at J, with 18 bases between the two ends. Germline values: CDR1 SGHVS, CDR2 FQNEAQ. The CDR3 DNA follows: TGTGCCAGCAGCCCCTACAGGAGCGACCCCGAAGCTTTCTTT. It translates to CASSPYRSDPEAFF.

This chain uses TRBV10-2 with TRBJ1-2; 8 bases map to TRBD1. CDR3 size: 15 residues. J gave up 4 bases and V 3 bases, and 7 bases lay outside the gene matches. Germline CDR1 reads WSHSY; CDR2 reads SAAADI. In DNA, the CDR3 is TGCGCCAGCAGTGACCCCCAAGGACAGGGCTATGGCTACACCTTC. It yields the protein CASSDPQGQGYGYTF.

The rearrangement links TRBV10-3 to TRBJ2-2; D unresolved. Per germline, CDR1 ENHRY and CDR2 SYGVKD. V dropped 4 bases and J dropped 4 bases, with 13 bases sitting between them. The CDR3 has 15 amino acids. The chain's CDR3 is CAISAENWSTGELFF. CDR3 sequence (DNA): TGTGCCATCAGTGCCGAGAACTGGTCCACCGGGGAGCTGTTTTTT.